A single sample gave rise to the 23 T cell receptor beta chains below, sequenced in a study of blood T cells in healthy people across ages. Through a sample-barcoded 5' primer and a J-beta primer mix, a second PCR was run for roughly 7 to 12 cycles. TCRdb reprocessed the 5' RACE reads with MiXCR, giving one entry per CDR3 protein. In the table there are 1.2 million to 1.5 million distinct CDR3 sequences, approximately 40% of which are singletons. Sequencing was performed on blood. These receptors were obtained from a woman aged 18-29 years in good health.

CDR3 nucleotides: TGCAGTGCTCCGGGGGCAGCCCACACAGATACGCAGTATTTT. It yields the protein CSAPGAAHTDTQYF. The chain combines TRBV20-1 with TRBJ2-3; D is perhaps TRBD1 or TRBD2 (6 bases each). In germline, CDR1 is DFQATT, CDR2 SNEGSKA (reference sequence). The CDR3 sequence is 14 residues long. The V end was cut by 5 bases, the J end by 2 bases, with 14 bases between.

CDR3 in amino acids: CASSQASGREEQYF. CDR3 coding DNA: TGTGCCAGCAGCCAAGCTAGCGGACGGGAAGAGCAGTACTTC. The chain uses TRBV3-1 and TRBJ2-7, with 7 nucleotides matching TRBD2. Losses at the gene ends were 1 base for V and 7 bases for J; bases not matched to a gene: 7. The CDR3 has 14 residues. Germline assignment: CDR1 LGHDT and CDR2 YNNKEL (reference sequence).

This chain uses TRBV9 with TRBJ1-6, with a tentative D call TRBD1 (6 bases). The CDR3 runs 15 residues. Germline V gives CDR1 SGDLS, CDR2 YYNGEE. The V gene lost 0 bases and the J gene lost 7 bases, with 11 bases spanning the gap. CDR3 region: CASSVEGGNNSPLHF. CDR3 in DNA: TGTGCCAGCAGCGTAGAAGGGGGGAACAATTCACCCCTCCACTTT.

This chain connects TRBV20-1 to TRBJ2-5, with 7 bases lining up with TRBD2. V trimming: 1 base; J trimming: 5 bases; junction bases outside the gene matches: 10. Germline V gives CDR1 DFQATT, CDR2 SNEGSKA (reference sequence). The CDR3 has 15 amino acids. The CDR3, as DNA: TGCAGTGCTAGAGGGGAAAGCGGGGTGGTCGAGACCCAGTACTTC. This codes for CSARGESGVVETQYF.

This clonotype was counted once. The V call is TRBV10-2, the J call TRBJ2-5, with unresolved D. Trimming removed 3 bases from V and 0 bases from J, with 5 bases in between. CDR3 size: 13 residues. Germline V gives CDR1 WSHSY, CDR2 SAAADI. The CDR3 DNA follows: TGCGCCAGCAGTGATGCTAACCAAGAGACCCAGTACTTC. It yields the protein CASSDANQETQYF.

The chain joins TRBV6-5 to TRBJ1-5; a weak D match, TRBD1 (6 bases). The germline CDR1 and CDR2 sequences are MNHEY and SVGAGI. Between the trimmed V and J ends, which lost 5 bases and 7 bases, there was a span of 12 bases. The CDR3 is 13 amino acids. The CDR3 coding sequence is TGTGCCAGCAGTACAGGGTGGGGGCAGCCCCAGCATTTT. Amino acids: CASSTGWGQPQHF.

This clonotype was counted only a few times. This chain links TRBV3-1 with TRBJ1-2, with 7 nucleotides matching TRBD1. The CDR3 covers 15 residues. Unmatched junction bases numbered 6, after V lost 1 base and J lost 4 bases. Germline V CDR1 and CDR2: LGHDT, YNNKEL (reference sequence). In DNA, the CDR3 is TGTGCCAGCAGCCAAGGACAGGGCTTTGCCTATGGCTACACCTTC. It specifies CASSQGQGFAYGYTF.

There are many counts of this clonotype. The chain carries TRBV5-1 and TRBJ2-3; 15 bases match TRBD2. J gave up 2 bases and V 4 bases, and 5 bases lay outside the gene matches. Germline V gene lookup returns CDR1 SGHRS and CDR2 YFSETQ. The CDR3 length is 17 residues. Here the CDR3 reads CASSRTSGGGNTDTQYF. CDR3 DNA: TGCGCCAGCAGCCGGACTAGCGGGGGGGGAAACACAGATACGCAGTATTTT.

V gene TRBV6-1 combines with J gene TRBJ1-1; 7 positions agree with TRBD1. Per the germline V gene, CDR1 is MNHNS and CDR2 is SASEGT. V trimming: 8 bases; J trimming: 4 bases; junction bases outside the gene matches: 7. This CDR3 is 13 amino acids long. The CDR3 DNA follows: TGTGCCAGCGTAAGGGGGCTAGGCACTGAAGCTTTCTTT. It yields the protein CASVRGLGTEAFF.

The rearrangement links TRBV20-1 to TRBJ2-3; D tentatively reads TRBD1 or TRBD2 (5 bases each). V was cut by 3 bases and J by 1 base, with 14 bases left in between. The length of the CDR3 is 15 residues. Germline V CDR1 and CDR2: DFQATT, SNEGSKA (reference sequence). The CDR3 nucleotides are TGCAGTGCTAGCGGTTCGGTGGGGGGCACAGATACGCAGTATTTT. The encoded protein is CSASGSVGGTDTQYF.

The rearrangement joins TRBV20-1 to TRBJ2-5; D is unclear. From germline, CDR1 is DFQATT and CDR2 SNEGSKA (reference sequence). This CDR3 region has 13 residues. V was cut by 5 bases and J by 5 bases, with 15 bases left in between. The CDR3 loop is CSAPPSGKETQYF. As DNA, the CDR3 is TGCAGTGCTCCGCCGAGTGGAAAGGAGACCCAGTACTTC.

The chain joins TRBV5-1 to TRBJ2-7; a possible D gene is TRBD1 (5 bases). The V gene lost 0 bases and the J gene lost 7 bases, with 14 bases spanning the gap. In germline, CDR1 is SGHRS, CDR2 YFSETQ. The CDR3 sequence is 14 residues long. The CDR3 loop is CASSLADSYNEQYF. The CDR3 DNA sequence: TGCGCCAGCAGCTTGGCCGACAGTTACAATGAGCAGTACTTC.

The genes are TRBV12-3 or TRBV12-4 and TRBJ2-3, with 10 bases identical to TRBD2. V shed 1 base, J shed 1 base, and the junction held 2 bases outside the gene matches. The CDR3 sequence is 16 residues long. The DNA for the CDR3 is TGTGCCAGCAGTTTAGAGCGGGGGGGACGCACAGATACGCAGTATTTT. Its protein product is CASSLERGGRTDTQYF.

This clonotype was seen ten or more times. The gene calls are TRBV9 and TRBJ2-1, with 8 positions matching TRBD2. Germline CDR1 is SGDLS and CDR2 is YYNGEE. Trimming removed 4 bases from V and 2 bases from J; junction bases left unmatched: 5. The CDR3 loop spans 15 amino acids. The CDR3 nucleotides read TGTGCCAGCAGCTCCCGGGGGGGAACCTACAATGAGCAGTTCTTC. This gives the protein CASSSRGGTYNEQFF. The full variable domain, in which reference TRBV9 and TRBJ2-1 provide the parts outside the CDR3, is DSGVTQTPKHLITATGQRVTLRCSPRSGDLSVYWYQQSLDQGLQFLIQYYNGEERAKGNILERFSAQQFPDLHSELNLSSLELGDSALYFCASSSRGGTYNEQFFGPGTRLTVL.

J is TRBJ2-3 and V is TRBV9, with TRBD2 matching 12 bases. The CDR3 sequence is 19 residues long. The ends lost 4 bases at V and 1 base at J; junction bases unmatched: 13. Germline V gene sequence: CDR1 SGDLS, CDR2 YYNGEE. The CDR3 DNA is TGTGCCAGCAGCCCTAACATACCTAGCGGGAGGGCCCGCACAGATACGCAGTATTTT. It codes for CASSPNIPSGRARTDTQYF. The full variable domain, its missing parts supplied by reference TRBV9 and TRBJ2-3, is DSGVTQTPKHLITATGQRVTLRCSPRSGDLSVYWYQQSLDQGLQFLIQYYNGEERAKGNILERFSAQQFPDLHSELNLSSLELGDSALYFCASSPNIPSGRARTDTQYFGPGTRLTVL.

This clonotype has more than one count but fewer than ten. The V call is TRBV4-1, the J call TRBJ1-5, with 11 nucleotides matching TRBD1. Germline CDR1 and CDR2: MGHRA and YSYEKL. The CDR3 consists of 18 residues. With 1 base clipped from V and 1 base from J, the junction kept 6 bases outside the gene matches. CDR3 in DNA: TGCGCCAGCAGCCAAGGGGACAGGGGGGCGAAGAGCAATCAGCCCCAGCATTTT. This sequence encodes CASSQGDRGAKSNQPQHF.

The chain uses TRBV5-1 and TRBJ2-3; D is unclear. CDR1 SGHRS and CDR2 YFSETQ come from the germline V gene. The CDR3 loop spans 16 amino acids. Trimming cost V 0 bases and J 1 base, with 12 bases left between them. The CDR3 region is CASSLGGPKGTDTQYF. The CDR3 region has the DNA TGCGCCAGCAGCTTGGGTGGACCCAAAGGCACAGATACGCAGTATTTT. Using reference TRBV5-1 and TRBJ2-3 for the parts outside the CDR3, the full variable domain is KAGVTQTPRYLIKTRGQQVTLSCSPISGHRSVSWYQQTPGQGLQFLFEYFSETQRNKGNFPGRFSGRQFSNSRSEMNVSTLELGDSALYLCASSLGGPKGTDTQYFGPGTRLTVL.

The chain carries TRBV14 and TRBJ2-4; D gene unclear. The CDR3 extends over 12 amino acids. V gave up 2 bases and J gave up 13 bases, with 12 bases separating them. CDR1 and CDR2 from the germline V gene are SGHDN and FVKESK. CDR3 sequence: CASSQSSCGQYF. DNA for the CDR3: TGTGCCAGCAGCCAATCTAGTTGTGGGCAGTACTTC. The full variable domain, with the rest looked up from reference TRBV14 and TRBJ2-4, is EAGVTQFPSHSVIEKGQTVTLRCDPISGHDNLYWYRRVMGKEIKFLLHFVKESKQDESGMPNNRFLAERTGGTYSTLKVQPAELEDSGVYFCASSQSSCGQYFGAGTRLSVL.

The CDR3 protein is CASTMGGCGYTF. CDR3 nucleotide sequence: TGTGCCAGCACCATGGGGGGGTGCGGCTACACCTTC. The gene calls are TRBV12-3 or TRBV12-4 and TRBJ1-2, with a weak D call TRBD1 (5 bases). Trimming cost V 7 bases and J 8 bases, with 14 bases left between them. There are 12 residues in the CDR3.

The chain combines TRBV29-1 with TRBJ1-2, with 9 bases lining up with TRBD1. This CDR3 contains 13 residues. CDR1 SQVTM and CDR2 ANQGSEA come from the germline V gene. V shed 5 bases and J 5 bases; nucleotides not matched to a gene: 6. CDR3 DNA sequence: TGCAGCGTTAGGGACAGGGTTGGGTATGGCTACACCTTC. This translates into CSVRDRVGYGYTF.

CDR3 in amino acids: CASSPTESNYGYTF. In DNA form, the CDR3 reads TGTGCCAGCTCACCGACAGAGTCTAACTATGGCTACACCTTC. The chain couples TRBV18 to TRBJ1-2; the D gene is possibly TRBD1 (5 bases). This CDR3 is built from 14 residues. Trimming cost V 3 bases and J 0 bases, with 8 bases left between them. The germline gives CDR1 KGHSH, CDR2 LQKENI.

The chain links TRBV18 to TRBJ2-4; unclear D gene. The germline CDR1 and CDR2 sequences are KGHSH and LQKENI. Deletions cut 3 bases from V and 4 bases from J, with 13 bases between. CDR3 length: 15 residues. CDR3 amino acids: CASSPLANGKNIQYF. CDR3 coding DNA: TGTGCCAGCTCACCCTTGGCCAACGGTAAAAACATTCAGTACTTC.

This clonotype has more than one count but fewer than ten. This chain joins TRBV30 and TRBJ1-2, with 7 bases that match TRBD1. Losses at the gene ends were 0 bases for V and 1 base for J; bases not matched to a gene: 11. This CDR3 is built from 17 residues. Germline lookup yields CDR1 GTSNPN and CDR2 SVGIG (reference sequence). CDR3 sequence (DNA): TGTGCCTGGAGTGTACCCCGGGACAGCAGCCTTAACTATGGCTACACCTTC. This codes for CAWSVPRDSSLNYGYTF.